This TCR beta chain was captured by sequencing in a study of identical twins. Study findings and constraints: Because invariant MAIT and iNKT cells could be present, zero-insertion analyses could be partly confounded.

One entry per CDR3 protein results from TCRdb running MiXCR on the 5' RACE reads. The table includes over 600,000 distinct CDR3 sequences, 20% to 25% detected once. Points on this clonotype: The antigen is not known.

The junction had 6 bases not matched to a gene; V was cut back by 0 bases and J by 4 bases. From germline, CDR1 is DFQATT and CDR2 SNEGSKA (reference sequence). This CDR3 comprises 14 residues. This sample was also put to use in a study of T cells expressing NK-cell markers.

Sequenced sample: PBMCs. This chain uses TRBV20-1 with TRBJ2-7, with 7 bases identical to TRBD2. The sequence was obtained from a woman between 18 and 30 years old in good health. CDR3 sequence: CSAREGSSGYEQYF. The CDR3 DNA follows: TGCAGTGCTAGAGAGGGCAGTAGCGGGTACGAGCAGTACTTC.